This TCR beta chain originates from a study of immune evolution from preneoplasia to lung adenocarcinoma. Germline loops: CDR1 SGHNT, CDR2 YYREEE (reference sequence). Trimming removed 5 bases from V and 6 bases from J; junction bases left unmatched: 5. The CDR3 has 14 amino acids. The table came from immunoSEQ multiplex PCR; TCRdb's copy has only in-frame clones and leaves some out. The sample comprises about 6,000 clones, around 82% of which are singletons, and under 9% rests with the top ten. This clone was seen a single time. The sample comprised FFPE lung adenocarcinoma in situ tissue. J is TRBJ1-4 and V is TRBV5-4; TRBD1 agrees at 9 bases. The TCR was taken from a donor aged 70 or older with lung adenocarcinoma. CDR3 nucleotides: TGTGCCAGCAGTAGGGGACAGGGCGATGAAAAACTGTTTTTT. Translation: CASSRGQGDEKLFF. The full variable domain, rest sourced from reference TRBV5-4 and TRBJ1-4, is ETGVTQSPTHLIKTRGQQVTLRCSSQSGHNTVSWYQQALGQGPQFIFQYYREEENGRGNFPPRFSGLQFPNYSSELNVNALELDDSALYLCASSRGQGDEKLFFGSGTQLSVL.